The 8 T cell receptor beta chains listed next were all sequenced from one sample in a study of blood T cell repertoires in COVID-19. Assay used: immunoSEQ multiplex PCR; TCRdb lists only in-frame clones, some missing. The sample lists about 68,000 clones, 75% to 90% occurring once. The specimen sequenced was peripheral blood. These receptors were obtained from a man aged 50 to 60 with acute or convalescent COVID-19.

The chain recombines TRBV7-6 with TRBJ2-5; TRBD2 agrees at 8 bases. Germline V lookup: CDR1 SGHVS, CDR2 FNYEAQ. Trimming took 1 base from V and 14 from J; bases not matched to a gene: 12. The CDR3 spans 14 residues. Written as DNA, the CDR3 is TGTGCCAGCAGCTTAGATATAGCGGGGTCCACCTGCTACTTC. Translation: CASSLDIAGSTCYF.

Here the CDR3 DNA reads TGTGCCAGTAGTATAAGGGGGAATCAGCCCCAGCATTTT. Amino acids: CASSIRGNQPQHF. J is TRBJ1-5 and V is TRBV19; a weak D match, TRBD1 (6 bases). The CDR3 covers 13 residues. Trimming pared 2 bases from V and 4 bases from J, leaving 6 bases between. Looked up from germline, CDR1 is LNHDA and CDR2 is SQIVND (reference sequence). Drawing the rest from reference TRBV19 and TRBJ1-5, the complete variable domain is DGGITQSPKYLFRKEGQNVTLSCEQNLNHDAMYWYRQDPGQGLRLIYYSQIVNDFQKGDIAEGYSVSREKKESFPLTVTSAQKNPTAFYLCASSIRGNQPQHFGDGTRLSIL.

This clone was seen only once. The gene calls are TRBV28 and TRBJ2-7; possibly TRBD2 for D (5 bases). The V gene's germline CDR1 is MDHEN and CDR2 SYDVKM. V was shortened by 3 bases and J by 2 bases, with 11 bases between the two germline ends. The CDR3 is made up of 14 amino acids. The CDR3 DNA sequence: TGTGCCAGCAGTTTCGGAGCGGAGCCCTACGAGCAGTACTTC. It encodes CASSFGAEPYEQYF.

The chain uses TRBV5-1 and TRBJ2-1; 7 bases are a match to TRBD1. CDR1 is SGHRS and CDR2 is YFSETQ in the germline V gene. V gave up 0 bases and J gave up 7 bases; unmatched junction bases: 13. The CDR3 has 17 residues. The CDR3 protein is CASSLGEGGISVNEQFF. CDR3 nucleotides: TGCGCCAGCAGCTTGGGGGAAGGGGGCATTAGTGTGAATGAGCAGTTCTTC.

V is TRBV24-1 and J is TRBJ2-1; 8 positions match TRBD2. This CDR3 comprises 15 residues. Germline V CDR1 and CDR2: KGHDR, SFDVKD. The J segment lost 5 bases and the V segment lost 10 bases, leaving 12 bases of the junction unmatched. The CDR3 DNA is TGTGCCACTAGCGGACTACTAGCGGCAGACAATGAGCAGTTCTTC. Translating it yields CATSGLLAADNEQFF.

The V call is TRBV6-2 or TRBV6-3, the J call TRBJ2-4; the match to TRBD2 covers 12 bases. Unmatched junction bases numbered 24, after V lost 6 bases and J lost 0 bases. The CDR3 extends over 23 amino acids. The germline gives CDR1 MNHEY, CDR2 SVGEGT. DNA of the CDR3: TGTGCCAGCAGCCGCCACAGGGAACCTAGCGGGAGGGCCCACCTTCTAGCCAAAAACATTCAGTACTTC. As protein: CASSRHREPSGRAHLLAKNIQYF.

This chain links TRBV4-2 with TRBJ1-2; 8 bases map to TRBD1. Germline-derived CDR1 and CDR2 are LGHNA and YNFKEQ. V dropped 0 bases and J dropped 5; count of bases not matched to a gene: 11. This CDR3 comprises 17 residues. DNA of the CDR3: TGTGCCAGCAGCCAAGAAGAGGCGATAACAGGGGGTTATGGCTACACCTTC. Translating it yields CASSQEEAITGGYGYTF.

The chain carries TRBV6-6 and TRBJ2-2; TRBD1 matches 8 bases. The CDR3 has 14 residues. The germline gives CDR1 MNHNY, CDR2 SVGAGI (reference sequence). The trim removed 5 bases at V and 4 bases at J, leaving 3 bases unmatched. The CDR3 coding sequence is TGTGCCAGCAGTACTACAGGGGGCACCGGGGAGCTGTTTTTT. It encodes CASSTTGGTGELFF.